In its sample, the clone carrying this TCR beta chain was seen many times. TCRdb processed the PCR reads anew with MiXCR; each CDR3 protein has one entry. In the table there are around 20,000 distinct CDR3 sequences, approximately 50% of which are singletons. The data originate from a study of CD4 and CD8 cells across lung adenocarcinoma regions. The germline V gene has CDR1 MNHNS and CDR2 SASEGT. V was pared by 5 bases and J by 3 bases, with 13 bases of the junction left unmatched. The CDR3 is made up of 16 amino acids. This receptor was obtained from a male donor with lung adenocarcinoma. The CD4 and CD8 labels of this study may be unreliable. Sequenced: CD8+ T cells from the margin of a lung tumor. The chain employs TRBV6-1 and TRBJ2-7, with TRBD2 identical over 7 bases. The CDR3 DNA reads as TGTGCCAGCAGTAAGGGTTTGGCGGGAGAGGGCTACGAGCAGTACTTC. Its protein product is CASSKGLAGEGYEQYF.